This T cell receptor beta chain was sequenced during a study of early T cells in non-severe SARS-CoV-2 infection. Study-level background: Bulk RNA isolated from unsorted whole blood underwent sequencing; chains were not paired.

Tagging with unique molecular identifiers was applied to individual cDNA molecules. TCRdb re-called the 5' RACE reads with MiXCR, one entry per CDR3 protein. The data contain some 31,000 distinct CDR3 sequences, around 5.7% of them singletons. Findings and caveats of the study: VDJdb matching favored anti-spike CD8 responses, missing private and CD4 specificities.

This clonotype appeared many times. The antigen is unknown. This receptor was obtained from an adult who was a healthcare worker with PCR-confirmed SARS-CoV-2 infection or an uninfected control (not recorded which). Sample: whole blood.

The CDR3 spells CSASALTGSDQPQHF. The CDR3 DNA reads as TGCAGTGCTAGCGCCCTCACAGGGTCTGATCAGCCCCAGCATTTT. This chain uses TRBV20-1 with TRBJ1-5; D might be TRBD1 (6 bases). The V and J ends lost 3 bases and 5 bases respectively, with 17 bases between them. Germline loops: CDR1 DFQATT, CDR2 SNEGSKA (reference sequence). The CDR3 spans 15 residues.